Listed below are T cell receptor beta chains from one sample, sequenced in a study of blood T cell repertoires in COVID-19. Clones were read by immunoSEQ multiplex PCR, and TCRdb kept only the in-frame ones, dropping some. The data contain 200,000 to 250,000 clones, around 83% of them singletons. The source material was peripheral blood. The source is a man aged 35 to 55 with acute or convalescent COVID-19. Each CDR3 is given with its conserved first and last residue. Fields, in order: clone size, J gene, V gene, D gene, CDR3 DNA, CDR3 protein. D genes are given only for firm matches. Clone size appears in some rows only: once, few, many, or a class for an expanded clone.

>-|TRBJ1-5|TRBV5-6|TRBD1
TGTGCCAGCAGCAACAGGGACAGGGGAGACCAGCCCCAGCATTTT
CASSNRDRGDQPQHF
>-|TRBJ2-2|TRBV7-9|-
TGTGCCAGCAGCACCCAGGGGCCCGGGGAGCTGTTTTTT
CASSTQGPGELFF
>-|TRBJ2-5|TRBV7-8|TRBD2
TGTGCCAGCAGCCCGCACTTCACTAGCGCCGAGGGGGAGACCCAGTACTTC
CASSPHFTSAEGETQYF
>-|TRBJ1-1|TRBV2|TRBD1
TGTGCCAGCAGCGGCCAGGGACAGGGGAACACTGAAGCTTTCTTT
CASSGQGQGNTEAFF
>-|TRBJ2-2|TRBV3-1/TRBV3-2|TRBD1
TGTGCCAGCAGAACACGACAGGGGAGTGGGGAGCTGTTTTTT
CASRTRQGSGELFF
>-|TRBJ2-2|TRBV19|TRBD2
TGTGCCAGTAGTATAAGAGGCGGGGGTCCGAACACCGGGGAGCTGTTTTTT
CASSIRGGGPNTGELFF
>few|TRBJ1-1|TRBV13|TRBD1
TGTGCCAGCAGCTCCACCGGGACAGGGGGCGAGTTCACTGAAGCTTTCTTT
CASSSTGTGGEFTEAFF
>once|TRBJ2-1|TRBV5-1|TRBD2
TGCGCCAGCAGCTTGACAGCGGGGGGTTTCAATGAGCAGTTCTTC
CASSLTAGGFNEQFF
>-|TRBJ1-1|TRBV11-2|-
TGTGCCAGCAGCTTAGGGGGGGTGGAAGCTTTCTTT
CASSLGGVEAFF
>-|TRBJ1-5|TRBV6-6|-
TGTGCCAGCAGTCGAGCGGCATGGACGGAATCCGACTATAGCAATCAGCCCCAGCATTTT
CASSRAAWTESDYSNQPQHF
>few|TRBJ2-3|TRBV19|TRBD2
TGTGCCAGTAGTATTCTTTCTAGCGGGGGTACAGATACGCAGTATTTT
CASSILSSGGTDTQYF
>once|TRBJ2-7|TRBV6-6|-
TGTGCCAGCAGTTACTCCGGGGGCGAGCAGTACTTC
CASSYSGGEQYF